This T cell receptor (beta chain) was sequenced during a study of early T cells in non-severe SARS-CoV-2 infection. This clonotype was detected ten times or more. The germline V gene encodes CDR1 MNHEY and CDR2 SMNVEV (reference sequence). V lost 5 bases to trimming and J lost 0 bases, with 16 bases between them. The CDR3 spans 16 residues. TCRdb itself ran the 5' RACE reads through MiXCR, one entry per CDR3 protein. Among roughly 80,000 distinct CDR3 sequences listed, approximately 15% were seen once. The chain is built from TRBV27 and TRBJ1-1; D might be TRBD1 (6 bases). This receptor was obtained from an adult who was a healthcare worker with PCR-confirmed SARS-CoV-2 infection or an uninfected control (not recorded which). Sequenced sample: whole blood. DNA of the CDR3: TGTGCCAGCAGTACGTATTTGGAGGGGGTGAACACTGAAGCTTTCTTT. Residues: CASSTYLEGVNTEAFF.